These 18 T cell receptor beta chains share one sample of origin, sequenced in a study of tumor-infiltrating lymphocytes in primary liver carcinoma. TCR beta cDNA was made from 500 ng total RNA with a constant-region primer. Libraries of TCR beta came from three nested multiplex PCR rounds with slightly modified ARM-PCR. For around 11 cycles apiece, the opening two PCR rounds ran with TRBV1-TRBV30 forward primers and a C-beta reverse primer. TCRdb analysed the multiplex PCR reads with MiXCR anew, one entry per CDR3 protein. The table shows about 84,000 distinct CDR3 sequences, with roughly 72% occurring only once. The roughly 19-32 mg bulk tissue piece was not sorted before simultaneous RNA and DNA extraction. Sequenced material: liver tumor tissue from sampling region 1. Subset denoted: tumor region T1, superior pole. These receptors originate from a middle-aged man with primary liver carcinoma and hepatitis B virus infection.

A note on this clonotype: At one boundary the junction diverges from the germline segment, which might be a read error. The chain combines TRBV7-9 with TRBJ1-1; the D is unclear. This CDR3 comprises 13 residues. Germline lookup yields CDR1 SEHNR and CDR2 FQNEAQ (reference sequence). The CDR3 sequence: CASSLARESVAVF. The CDR3 nucleotides are TGTGCCAGCAGTTTAGCGCGAGAAAGCGTGGCTGTCTTT. Full variable domain (rest looked up from reference TRBV7-9 and TRBJ1-1): DTGVSQNPRHKITKRGQNVTFRCDPISEHNRLYWYRQTLGQGPEFLTYFQNEAQLEKSRLLSDRFSAERPKGSFSTLEIQRTEQGDSAMYLCASSLARESVAVFGQGTRLTVV.

Of note for this clonotype: At one end, the junction sequence differs from germline, possibly due to a read error. The rearrangement links TRBV11-2 to TRBJ1-1; the match to TRBD1 covers 10 bases. The CDR3 contains 17 residues. In germline, CDR1 is SGHAT, CDR2 FQNNGV. The CDR3 protein is CASSRMGGQGFGTEASF. The CDR3, as DNA: TGTGCCAGCAGTAGAATGGGGGGACAGGGGTTCGGCACTGAAGCTTCCTTT.

J is TRBJ2-7 and V is TRBV10-3, with TRBD1 matching over 12 bases. The CDR3 is made up of 16 amino acids. CDR1 is ENHRY and CDR2 is SYGVKD in the germline V gene. V was pared by 3 bases and J by 7 bases, with 10 bases of the junction left unmatched. The CDR3: CAISDIGTGGKYEQYF. The CDR3 DNA follows: TGTGCCATCAGTGATATCGGGACAGGGGGCAAATATGAGCAGTACTTC.

As to this clonotype: Given a much more abundant clone one base away, this may be a read error. The chain recombines TRBV28 with TRBJ1-1; D gene uncertain. V lost 7 bases, J lost 10 bases, and 19 bases lay in between. CDR1 MDHEN and CDR2 SYDVKM come from the germline V gene. The CDR3 has 13 residues. The CDR3 is CASTFEGHLTAFF. In nucleotides, the CDR3 is TGTGCCAGCACCTTTGAGGGTCATCTAACAGCTTTCTTT.

On this clonotype: Possible read error: a much larger clone is one base away. This chain uses TRBV28 with TRBJ1-2, with 9 bases aligning to TRBD1. CDR1 MDHEN and CDR2 SYDVKM come from the germline V gene. The V segment lost 6 bases and the J segment 6 bases; nucleotides outside the gene matches: 11. The CDR3 length is 15 residues. The CDR3 reads CASRDHGQGMDGYTF. In DNA, the CDR3 is TGTGCCAGCAGGGACCACGGACAGGGGATGGATGGCTACACCTTC.

Comments on this clonotype: As the CDR3 is not closed by the conserved phenylalanine or tryptophan, this likely results from a read error. The chain links TRBV6-5 to TRBJ1-5; 8 bases are shared with TRBD1. Per the germline V gene, CDR1 is MNHEY and CDR2 is SVGAGI. V shed 5 bases, J shed 6 bases, and the junction held 6 bases outside the gene matches. There are 14 residues in the CDR3. The CDR3 region is CASSPDRVCQPQHS. The CDR3 DNA is TGTGCCAGCAGTCCGGACAGGGTTTGTCAGCCCCAGCATTCT.

With respect to this clonotype: Sequence at one end of the junction differs from germline and may be a read error. V is TRBV6-5 and J is TRBJ2-7; the D is unclear. The CDR3 is made up of 17 amino acids. CDR1 and CDR2 from the germline V gene are MNHEY and SVGAGI. The CDR3 region is CTSSYSNSQVHSYEQYF. CDR3 sequence (DNA): TGTACCAGCAGTTACTCGAACTCGCAGGTCCACTCGTACGAGCAGTACTTC.

The chain recombines TRBV20-1 with TRBJ2-3; D remains unclear. The CDR3 length is 16 residues. V was clipped by 3 bases and J by 1 base, with 17 bases between them. CDR1 is DFQATT and CDR2 is SNEGSKA in the germline V gene (reference sequence). CDR3 loop: CSARAPEDGRTDTQYF. The CDR3 DNA reads as TGCAGTGCTAGGGCCCCTGAGGACGGTCGCACAGATACGCAGTATTTT.

This clonotype occurred once. Mismatch with germline at one junction end may stem from a read error. The chain carries TRBV10-3 and TRBJ2-2, with 7 bases that match TRBD2. The CDR3 is made up of 18 amino acids. The V gene's germline CDR1 is ENHRY and CDR2 SYGVKD. In DNA, the CDR3 is TGTGCCATCTGTGGAACGACCACTAGCGACTCGAACACCGGGGATCTGTTTTTT. It yields the protein CAICGTTTSDSNTGDLFF.

This chain joins TRBV6-1 and TRBJ2-1; D perhaps matches TRBD2 (6 bases). Germline CDR1 MNHNS, CDR2 SASEGT. Deletions cut 4 bases from V and 9 bases from J, with 13 bases between. The CDR3 extends over 13 amino acids. The CDR3: CASSVTEGAEQFF. The CDR3 nucleotides are TGTGCCAGCAGTGTTACGGAGGGAGCTGAGCAGTTCTTC.

This clonotype was seen only once. The junction does not match germline at one end; this may be a read error. CDR3 in amino acids: CTISQDLLAEDQYF. CDR3 nucleotides: TGCACCATCAGCCAAGATCTACTAGCGGAAGATCAGTACTTC. The rearrangement links TRBV11-2 to TRBJ2-7, with TRBD2 matching over 8 bases. Per germline, CDR1 SGHAT and CDR2 FQNNGV. The CDR3 length is 14 residues.

In its sample, this clonotype was seen many times. The chain has TRBV29-1 and TRBJ2-7; D is unresolved. V lost 6 bases, J lost 2 bases, and 11 bases lay in between. CDR1 is SQVTM and CDR2 is ANQGSEA in the germline V gene. The CDR3 contains 12 residues. The CDR3 here is CSVIAPPYEQYF. The CDR3 region has the DNA TGCAGCGTGATAGCTCCACCCTACGAGCAGTACTTC.

This clonotype was found a few times. Its ends do not fully match the called genes, so a read error is possible. The chain recombines TRBV12-3 or TRBV12-4 with TRBJ2-2, with 9 bases that match TRBD2. This CDR3 has 18 residues. The CDR3 DNA sequence: TGTGCCAGTAGTTTAGATCATCCTTTGGGACTAGCCACCGGGGAGCTGTTTTTT. Its protein product is CASSLDHPLGLATGELFF.

The CDR3 loop reads CASNVIQGNTEAFF. DNA of the CDR3: TGTGCCAGCAATGTGATACAGGGGAACACTGAAGCTTTCTTT. This chain links TRBV12-3 or TRBV12-4 with TRBJ1-1, with a tentative D call TRBD1 (6 bases). The CDR3 is 14 residues long. The V end lost 7 bases, the J end lost 1 base, and 13 bases lay between the germline ends.

This clonotype has a handful of counts. CDR3: CAISESTEGYGYTF. The CDR3 nucleotides read TGTGCCATCAGTGAGTCAACGGAGGGCTATGGCTACACCTTC. The V gene is TRBV10-3, the J gene TRBJ1-2; D uncertain. Between the trimmed V and J ends, which lost 0 bases and 4 bases, there was a span of 9 bases. Germline CDR1 and CDR2: ENHRY and SYGVKD. The length of the CDR3 is 14 residues.

This clonotype occurred many times. The gene calls are TRBV10-3 and TRBJ2-1, with TRBD1 matching 9 bases. Germline lookup yields CDR1 ENHRY and CDR2 SYGVKD. This CDR3 spans 19 amino acids. With V trimmed by 6 bases and J by 4 bases, 19 bases remained unmatched. In nucleotides, the CDR3 is TGTGCCATCAGCCGAAGATTTCATCCGGGACAGGGATTATACAATGAGCAGTTCTTC. Amino acids: CAISRRFHPGQGLYNEQFF.

Turning to this clonotype: One junction end disagrees with the germline gene, perhaps due to a read error. The gene calls are TRBV5-1 and TRBJ2-5; no clear D. The CDR3 extends over 15 amino acids. The germline CDR1 and CDR2 sequences are SGHRS and YFSETQ. The CDR3 reads CASSSGGGDQETQHF. The CDR3 bases are TGCGCCAGCAGCTCGGGTGGCGGAGATCAAGAGACCCAGCACTTC. The entire variable domain, with the rest obtained from reference TRBV5-1 and TRBJ2-5, is as follows: KAGVTQTPRYLIKTRGQQVTLSCSPISGHRSVSWYQQTPGQGLQFLFEYFSETQRNKGNFPGRFSGRQFSNSRSEMNVSTLELGDSALYLCASSSGGGDQETQHFGPGTRLLVL.

This clonotype was counted at least ten times. The V call is TRBV10-3, the J call TRBJ2-1; 12 nucleotides match TRBD2. The J segment lost 2 bases and the V segment lost 3 bases, leaving 8 bases of the junction unmatched. The CDR3 is 18 amino acids. Looked up from germline, CDR1 is ENHRY and CDR2 is SYGVKD. The CDR3 nucleotides read TGTGCCATCAGTGACAGACTAGCGGGAGACCCGCCCTACAATGAGCAGTTCTTC. Amino acids: CAISDRLAGDPPYNEQFF.